This TCR beta chain was captured by sequencing in a study of blood T cell repertoires in COVID-19. The overall study: Samples of COVID-19 (acute and convalescent) were obtained from the United States, Italy and Spain. PBMCs, B-cell-depleted T cells, or T cells provided the cDNA or gDNA that made up the material.

The V end lost 8 bases, the J end lost 3 bases, and 10 bases lay between the germline ends. The CDR3 consists of 12 residues. Per germline, CDR1 SGHDN and CDR2 FVKESK. Repertoires were generated with immunoSEQ multiplex PCR, while TCRdb's copy carries only in-frame clones and drops some. The sample consists of 85,000 to 120,000 clones, 70% to 90% of them appearing once. The chain couples TRBV14 to TRBJ2-5, with D maybe TRBD2 (6 bases). The sample was peripheral blood. The TCR was taken from a man aged 50 or older with active COVID-19. The CDR3 loop reads CASRGREETQYF. As DNA, the CDR3 is TGTGCCAGCCGGGGGAGAGAAGAGACCCAGTACTTC.